This T cell receptor (beta chain) came from a study of molecular identifiers for immune sequencing clone quantification. Whole-study results and caveats: Barcodes shared by identical TCR molecules could lead to underestimated sizes of highly expanded clones. Jurkat TCR RNA spiked in from one cell could reportedly be detected among 1.1 million or so naive cells.

A few counts support this clonotype. Its cognate antigen is unknown. MiXCR, run by TCRdb on the PCR reads, gives a single entry per CDR3 protein. The sample has about 510,000 distinct CDR3 sequences, 20% to 25% seen once. The clonotype originates from a human donor in good health. Some libraries in this study had Jurkat cell RNA spiked in. The specimen was naive CD8+ T cells from blood, with Jurkat cell RNA spiked in. This sample's subset: FACS-sorted CD8+CD4-CCR7+CD45RA+ naive T cells.

The CDR3 region is CASSFSGKSSYEQYF. In DNA form, the CDR3 reads TGCGCCAGCAGCTTTAGCGGGAAGAGCTCCTACGAGCAGTACTTC. The V gene is TRBV5-1, the J gene TRBJ2-7, with TRBD2 matching over 8 bases. Germline-derived CDR1 and CDR2 are SGHRS and YFSETQ. The CDR3 spans 15 residues. Losses at the gene ends were 2 bases for V and 0 bases for J; bases not matched to a gene: 4.